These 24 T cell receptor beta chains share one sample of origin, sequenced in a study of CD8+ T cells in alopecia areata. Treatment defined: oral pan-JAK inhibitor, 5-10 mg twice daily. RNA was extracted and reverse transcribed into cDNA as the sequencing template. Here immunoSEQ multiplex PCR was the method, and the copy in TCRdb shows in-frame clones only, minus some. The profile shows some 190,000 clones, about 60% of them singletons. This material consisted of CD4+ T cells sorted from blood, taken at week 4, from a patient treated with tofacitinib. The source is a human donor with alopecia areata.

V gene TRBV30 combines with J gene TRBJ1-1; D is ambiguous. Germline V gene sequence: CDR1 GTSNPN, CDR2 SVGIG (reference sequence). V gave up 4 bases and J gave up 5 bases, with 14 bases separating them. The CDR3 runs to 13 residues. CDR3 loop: CAWTRWARTEAFF. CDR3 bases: TGTGCCTGGACCAGGTGGGCCCGGACTGAAGCTTTCTTT.

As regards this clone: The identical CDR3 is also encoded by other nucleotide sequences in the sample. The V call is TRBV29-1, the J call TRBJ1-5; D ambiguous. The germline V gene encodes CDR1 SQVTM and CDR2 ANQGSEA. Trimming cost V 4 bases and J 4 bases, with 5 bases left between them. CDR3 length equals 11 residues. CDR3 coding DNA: TGCAGCGTTGGAGGGAATCAGCCCCAGCATTTT. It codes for CSVGGNQPQHF.

CDR3 amino acids: CASKTGTSAPREQFF. DNA of the CDR3: TGCGCCAGCAAGACCGGGACTAGCGCTCCAAGGGAGCAGTTCTTC. The chain has TRBV5-1 and TRBJ2-1; 10 bases fit TRBD2. This CDR3 has 15 amino acids. J gave up 10 bases and V 6 bases, and 13 bases lay outside the gene matches. Germline CDR1 is SGHRS and CDR2 is YFSETQ.

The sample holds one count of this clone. The CDR3 sequence: CASSREPSYEQYF. CDR3 bases: TGTGCCAGTAGTAGGGAGCCTTCCTACGAGCAGTACTTC. V and J are TRBV19 and TRBJ2-7, with D possibly TRBD2 on 5 matching bases. Trimming took 4 bases from V and 1 from J, leaving 8 bases between them. The CDR3 loop spans 13 amino acids. Germline loops: CDR1 LNHDA, CDR2 SQIVND (reference sequence).

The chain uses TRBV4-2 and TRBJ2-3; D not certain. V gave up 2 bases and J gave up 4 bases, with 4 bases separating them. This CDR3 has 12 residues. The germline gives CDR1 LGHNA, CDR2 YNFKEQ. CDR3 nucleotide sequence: TGTGCCAGCAGCCAATTATCAGATACGCAGTATTTT. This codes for CASSQLSDTQYF.

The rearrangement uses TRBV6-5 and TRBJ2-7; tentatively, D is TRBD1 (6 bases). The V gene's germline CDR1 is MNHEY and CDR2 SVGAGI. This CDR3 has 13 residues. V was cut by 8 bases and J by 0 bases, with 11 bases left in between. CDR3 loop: CASYRDNSYEQYF. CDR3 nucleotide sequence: TGTGCCAGCTACCGGGACAACTCCTACGAGCAGTACTTC.

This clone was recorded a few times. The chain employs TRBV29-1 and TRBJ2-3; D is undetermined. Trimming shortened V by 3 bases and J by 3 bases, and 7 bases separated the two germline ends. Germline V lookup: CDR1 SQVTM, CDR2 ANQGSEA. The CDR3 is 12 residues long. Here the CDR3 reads CSVEDVTDTQYF. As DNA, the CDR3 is TGCAGCGTTGAGGATGTAACAGATACGCAGTATTTT.

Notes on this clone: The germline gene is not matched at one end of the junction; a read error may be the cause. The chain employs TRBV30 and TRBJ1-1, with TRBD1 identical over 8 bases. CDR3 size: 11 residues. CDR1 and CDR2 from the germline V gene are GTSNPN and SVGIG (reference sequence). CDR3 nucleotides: TGTGCCTGGAGTGTAGAGGGACAGGTCCATTGG. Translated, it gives CAWSVEGQVHW.

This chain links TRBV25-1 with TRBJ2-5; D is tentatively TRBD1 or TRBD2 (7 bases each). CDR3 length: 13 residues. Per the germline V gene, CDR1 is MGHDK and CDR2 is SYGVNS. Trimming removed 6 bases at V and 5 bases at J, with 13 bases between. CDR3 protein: CASRGGGRETQYF. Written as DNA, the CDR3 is TGTGCCAGCAGGGGAGGGGGCAGGGAGACCCAGTACTTC.

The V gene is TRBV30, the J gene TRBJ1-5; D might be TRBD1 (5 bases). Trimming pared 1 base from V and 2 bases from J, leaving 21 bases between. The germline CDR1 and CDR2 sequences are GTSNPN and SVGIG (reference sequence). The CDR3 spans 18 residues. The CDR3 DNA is TGTGCCTGGAGTGGCCGGGACGCGTTCCTCCGCGGCAATCAGCCCCAGCATTTT. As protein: CAWSGRDAFLRGNQPQHF.

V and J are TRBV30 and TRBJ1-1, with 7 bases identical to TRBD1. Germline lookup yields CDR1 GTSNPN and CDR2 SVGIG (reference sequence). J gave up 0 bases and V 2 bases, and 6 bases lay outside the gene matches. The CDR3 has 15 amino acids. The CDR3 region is CAWSNHRGLNTEAFF. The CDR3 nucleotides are TGTGCCTGGAGTAACCACAGGGGATTGAACACTGAAGCTTTCTTT.

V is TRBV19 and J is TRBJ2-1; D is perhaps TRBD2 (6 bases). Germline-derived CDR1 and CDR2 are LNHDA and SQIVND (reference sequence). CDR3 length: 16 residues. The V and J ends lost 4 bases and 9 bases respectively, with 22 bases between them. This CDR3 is CASSTGGRDKGGEQFF. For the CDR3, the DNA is TGTGCCAGTAGTACGGGCGGGCGGGATAAGGGAGGTGAGCAGTTCTTC.

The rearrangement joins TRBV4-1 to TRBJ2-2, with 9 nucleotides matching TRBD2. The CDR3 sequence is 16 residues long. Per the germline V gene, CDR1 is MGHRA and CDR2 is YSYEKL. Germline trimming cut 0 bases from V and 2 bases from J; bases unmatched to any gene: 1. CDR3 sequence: CASSQETSGNTGELFF. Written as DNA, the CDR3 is TGCGCCAGCAGCCAAGAGACTAGCGGCAACACCGGGGAGCTGTTTTTT.

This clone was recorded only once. CDR3 nucleotides: TGCAGCGTTGAGATAGGGGACAGCGCGTACAATGAGCAGTTCTTC. Protein product: CSVEIGDSAYNEQFF. The V and J genes are TRBV29-1 and TRBJ2-1; 7 positions match TRBD1. From germline, CDR1 is SQVTM and CDR2 ANQGSEA. V was clipped by 3 bases and J by 4 bases; unmatched bases: 9. CDR3 length equals 15 residues.

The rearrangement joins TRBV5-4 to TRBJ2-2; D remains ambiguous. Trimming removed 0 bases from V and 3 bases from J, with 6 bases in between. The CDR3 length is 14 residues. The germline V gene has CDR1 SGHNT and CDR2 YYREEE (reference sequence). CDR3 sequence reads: CASSLESHTGELFF. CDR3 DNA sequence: TGTGCCAGCAGCTTGGAGTCCCACACCGGGGAGCTGTTTTTT.

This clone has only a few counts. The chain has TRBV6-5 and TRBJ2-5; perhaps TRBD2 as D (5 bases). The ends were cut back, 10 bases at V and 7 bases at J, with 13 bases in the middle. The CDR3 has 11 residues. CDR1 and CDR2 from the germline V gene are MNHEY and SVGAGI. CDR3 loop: CATEDLGTQYF. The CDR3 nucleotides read TGTGCCACGGAGGATCTGGGGACCCAGTACTTC.

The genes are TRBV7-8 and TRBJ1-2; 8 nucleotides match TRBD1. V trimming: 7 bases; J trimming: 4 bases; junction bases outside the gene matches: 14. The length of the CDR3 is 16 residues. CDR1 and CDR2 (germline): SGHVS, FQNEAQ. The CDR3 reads CASTLTRTGTIYGYTF. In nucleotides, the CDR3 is TGTGCCAGCACCCTTACCCGGACAGGGACCATCTATGGCTACACCTTC. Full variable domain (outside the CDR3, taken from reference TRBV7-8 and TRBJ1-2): GAGVSQSPRYKVAKRGQDVALRCDPISGHVSLFWYQQALGQGPEFLTYFQNEAQLDKSGLPSDRFFAERPEGSVSTLKIQRTQQEDSAVYLCASTLTRTGTIYGYTFGSGTRLTVV.

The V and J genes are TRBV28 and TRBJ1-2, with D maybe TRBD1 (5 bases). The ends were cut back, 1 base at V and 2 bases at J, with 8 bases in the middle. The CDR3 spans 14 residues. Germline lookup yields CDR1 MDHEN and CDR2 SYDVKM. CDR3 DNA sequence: TGTGCCAGCAGTTTATCTGACAGAAACTATGGCTACACCTTC. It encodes CASSLSDRNYGYTF.

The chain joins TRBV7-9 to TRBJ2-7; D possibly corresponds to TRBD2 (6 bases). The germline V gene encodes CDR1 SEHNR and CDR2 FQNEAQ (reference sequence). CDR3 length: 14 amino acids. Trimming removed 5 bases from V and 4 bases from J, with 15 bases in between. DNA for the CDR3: TGTGCCAGCAGCCCCCGGGACGGGACTTACGAGCAGTACTTC. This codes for CASSPRDGTYEQYF.

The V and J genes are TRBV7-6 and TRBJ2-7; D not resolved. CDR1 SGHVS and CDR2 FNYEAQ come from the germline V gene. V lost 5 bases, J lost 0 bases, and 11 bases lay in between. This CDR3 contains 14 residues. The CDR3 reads CASSRSHGSYEQYF. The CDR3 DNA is TGTGCCAGCAGCCGGAGTCACGGCTCCTACGAGCAGTACTTC.

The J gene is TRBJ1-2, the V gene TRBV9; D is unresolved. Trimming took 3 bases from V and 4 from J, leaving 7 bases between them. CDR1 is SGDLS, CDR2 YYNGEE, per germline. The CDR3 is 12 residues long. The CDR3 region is CASSAEAYGYTF. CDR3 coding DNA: TGTGCCAGCAGCGCTGAGGCCTATGGCTACACCTTC. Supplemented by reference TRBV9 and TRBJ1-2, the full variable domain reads DSGVTQTPKHLITATGQRVTLRCSPRSGDLSVYWYQQSLDQGLQFLIQYYNGEERAKGNILERFSAQQFPDLHSELNLSSLELGDSALYFCASSAEAYGYTFGSGTRLTVV.

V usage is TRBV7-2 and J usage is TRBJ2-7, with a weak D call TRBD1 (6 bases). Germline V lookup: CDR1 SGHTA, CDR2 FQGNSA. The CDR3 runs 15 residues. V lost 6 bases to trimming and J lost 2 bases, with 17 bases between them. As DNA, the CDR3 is TGTGCCAGCAGACTAGTACAGGGCCCCCCCTACGAGCAGTACTTC. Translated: CASRLVQGPPYEQYF.

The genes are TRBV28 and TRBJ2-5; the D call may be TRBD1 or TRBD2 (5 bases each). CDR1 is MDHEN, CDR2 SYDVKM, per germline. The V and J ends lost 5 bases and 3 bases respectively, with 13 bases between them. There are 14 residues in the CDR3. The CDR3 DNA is TGTGCCAGCAGTCCGCCGGGACCCGAAGAGACCCAGTACTTC. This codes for CASSPPGPEETQYF.

The CDR3: CASSVGGTSNTQYF. Here the CDR3 DNA reads TGTGCCAGCAGTGTTGGCGGGACCAGCAATACGCAGTATTTT. The chain combines TRBV6-4 with TRBJ2-3; D is perhaps TRBD2 (6 bases). This CDR3 is built from 14 residues. Per the germline V gene, CDR1 is MRHNA and CDR2 is SNTAGT. Trimming took off 4 bases at V and 7 bases at J, with 15 bases between the two ends.